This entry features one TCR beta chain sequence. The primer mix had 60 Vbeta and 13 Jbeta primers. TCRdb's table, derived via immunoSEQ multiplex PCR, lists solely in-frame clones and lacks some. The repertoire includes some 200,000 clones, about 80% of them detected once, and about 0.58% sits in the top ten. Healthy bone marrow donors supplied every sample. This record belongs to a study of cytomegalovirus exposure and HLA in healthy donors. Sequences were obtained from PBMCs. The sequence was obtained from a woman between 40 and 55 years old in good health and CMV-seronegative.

As DNA, the CDR3 is TGTGCCAGCAAGGCGGAGGCCCTCGTCTACAATGAGCAGTTCTTC. Its protein is CASKAEALVYNEQFF. This chain uses TRBV6-1 with TRBJ2-1; a possible D gene is TRBD2 (5 bases). The CDR3 has 15 residues. Per the germline V gene, CDR1 is MNHNS and CDR2 is SASEGT. The V end was cut by 7 bases, the J end by 3 bases, with 16 bases between.